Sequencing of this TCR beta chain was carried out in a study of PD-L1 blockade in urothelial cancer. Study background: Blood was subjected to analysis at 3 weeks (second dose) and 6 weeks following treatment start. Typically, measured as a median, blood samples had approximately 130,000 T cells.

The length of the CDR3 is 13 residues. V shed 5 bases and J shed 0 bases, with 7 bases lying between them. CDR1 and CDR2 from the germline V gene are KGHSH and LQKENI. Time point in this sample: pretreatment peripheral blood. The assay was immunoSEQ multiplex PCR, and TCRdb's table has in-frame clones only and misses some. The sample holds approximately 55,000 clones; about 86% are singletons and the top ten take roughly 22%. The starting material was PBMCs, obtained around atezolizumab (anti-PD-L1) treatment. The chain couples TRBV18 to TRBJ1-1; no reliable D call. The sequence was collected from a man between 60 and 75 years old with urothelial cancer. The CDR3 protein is CASSSTVNTEAFF. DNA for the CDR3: TGTGCCAGCTCATCCACAGTGAACACTGAAGCTTTCTTT. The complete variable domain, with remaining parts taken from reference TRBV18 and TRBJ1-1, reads NAGVMQNPRHLVRRRGQEARLRCSPMKGHSHVYWYRQLPEEGLKFMVYLQKENIIDESGMPKERFSAEFPKEGPSILRIQQVVRGDSAAYFCASSSTVNTEAFFGQGTRLTVV.